This TCR beta chain was identified in a study of cytomegalovirus exposure and HLA in healthy donors. Overall study context: Genotyping of 430 or so donors showed that 70% to 90% belonged to the Caucasian-associated ancestry cluster.

Trimming took 1 base from V and 7 from J, leaving 5 bases between them. The CDR3 runs to 11 residues. The germline CDR1 and CDR2 sequences are SGHTS and YDEGEE. It was with 60 Vbeta and 13 Jbeta primers that the PCR ran. Here immunoSEQ multiplex PCR was the method, and the copy in TCRdb shows in-frame clones only, minus some. The top ten hold about 1.5% of the sample, which has 150,000 to 200,000 clones, approximately 80% seen once. What was sequenced was PBMCs. The sequence derives from a male donor in good health and CMV-seronegative. The chain joins TRBV5-8 to TRBJ1-1; D is ambiguous. The CDR3 nucleotides read TGTGCCAGCAGCTTGTTAGATGAAGCTTTCTTT. Translated: CASSLLDEAFF.